The rows below give T cell receptor beta chains drawn from one sample of a study of shared clonotypes between healthy human individuals. Libraries were prepared by immunoSEQ multiplex PCR; TCRdb keeps only in-frame clonotypes and omits some of them. The sample gives around 1.9 million clones, around 95% of which show up once; around 1.7% is in the top ten. The sample consisted of naive CD8+ T cells from PBMCs. These receptors originate from a man between 18 and 29 years old in good health. Some clones in this sample may be carry-over from other donors' samples. Both conserved end residues are part of each CDR3. D genes are given only for firm matches. Rows give clone size only sometimes, using once, few, many, or a class for an expanded clone.

>TRBJ2-7|TRBV27|once|-
TGTGCCAGCAGTCGGACAGATAAGACCTACGAGCAGTACTTC
CASSRTDKTYEQYF
>TRBJ2-6|TRBV23-1|-|-
TGCGCCAGCAGTTCGTTACGGGCAGGGGAAACCAACGTCCTGACTTTC
CASSSLRAGETNVLTF
>TRBJ1-3|TRBV6-1|-|-
TGTGCCAGCAGTGATACGGCCTTCTCTGGAAACACCATATATTTT
CASSDTAFSGNTIYF
>TRBJ2-1|TRBV10-2|-|-
TGCGCCAGCAGTGGTGCTGGAAACAATGAGCAGTTCTTC
CASSGAGNNEQFF
>TRBJ2-3|TRBV4-3|-|TRBD2
TGCGCCAGCAGCCAAGAGACTAGCGACGATACGCAGTATTTT
CASSQETSDDTQYF
>TRBJ1-2|TRBV19|-|-
TGTGCCAGTAGTATAGGAACAGGGCTGTTTGATGGCTACACCTTC
CASSIGTGLFDGYTF
>TRBJ2-5|TRBV5-6|once|-
TGTGCCAGCAGCTTGTGGCGGGTATCAGAGACCCAGTACTTC
CASSLWRVSETQYF
>TRBJ1-1|TRBV27|-|-
TGTGTCAGCAGTGGTAAGAGAATGAACACTGAAGCTTTCTTT
CVSSGKRMNTEAFF
>TRBJ1-2|TRBV7-9|-|-
TGTGCCAGCAGGAAACCGGGACACGGTCTTCACGCTGACTATGGCTACACCTTC
CASRKPGHGLHADYGYTF
>TRBJ2-7|TRBV5-6|-|-
TGTGCCAGCAGCTTTAGGGGTTTAGGTTACGAGCAGTACTTC
CASSFRGLGYEQYF
>TRBJ2-1|TRBV4-3|-|-
TGCGCCAGCAGCCATCGCCTAACGGGTGATGAGCAGTTCTTC
CASSHRLTGDEQFF
>TRBJ1-5|TRBV10-3|few|-
TGTGCCATCAGCCGAGAGGGAAATCAGCCCCAGCATTTT
CAISREGNQPQHF
>TRBJ1-2|TRBV5-4|-|-
TGTGCCAGCAGCTCCGGGGGGGTGGACTATGGCTACACCTTC
CASSSGGVDYGYTF
>TRBJ1-2|TRBV15|many|-
TGTGCCACCAGCAGAGATGCACTACCTAACTATGGCTACACCTTC
CATSRDALPNYGYTF
>TRBJ2-1|TRBV28|-|-
TGTGCCAGCAGTCTAGGGGTGGGCTCCTACAATGAGCAGTTCTTC
CASSLGVGSYNEQFF
>TRBJ2-7|TRBV13|-|-
TGTGCCAGCAGCTCCCCCCGAAGCGAGGACTCCGTGCAGCACTTC
CASSSPRSEDSVQHF